What follows are 26 T cell receptor beta chains derived from one specimen sequenced in a study of T-cell memory formation after mild COVID-19. TCRdb reanalysed the 5' RACE reads using MiXCR and keeps one entry per CDR3 protein. The table includes around 55,000 distinct CDR3 sequences, more than 8% detected once. Material for sequencing was PBMCs or a T cell subset sorted from them (not recorded which). Receptors originate from a man between 18 and 35 years old who had mild COVID-19 (a few samples of this study predate the infection). Cell type and time point are not known.

This clonotype was found a few times. The chain employs TRBV2 and TRBJ2-3; D possibly uses TRBD1 or TRBD2 (6 bases each). This CDR3 region has 16 residues. Looked up from germline, CDR1 is SNHLY and CDR2 is FYNNEI. Deletions cut 4 bases from V and 0 bases from J, with 14 bases between. CDR3 in DNA: TGTGCCAGCAGTGGGGGGGCAAGCCTGAGCACAGATACGCAGTATTTT. Its protein is CASSGGASLSTDTQYF.

This clonotype has more than one count but fewer than ten. The gene calls are TRBV7-2 and TRBJ2-3; perhaps TRBD1 as D (5 bases). Deletions cut 5 bases from V and 2 bases from J, with 17 bases between. This CDR3 spans 16 amino acids. Germline-derived CDR1 and CDR2 are SGHTA and FQGNSA. CDR3 DNA sequence: TGTGCCAGCAGCCAGAGAACAGGCCTCCTCACAGATACGCAGTATTTT. This sequence encodes CASSQRTGLLTDTQYF.

The chain combines TRBV20-1 with TRBJ2-5, with 10 bases matching TRBD2. Trimming removed 4 bases from V and 5 bases from J; junction bases left unmatched: 7. CDR3 length: 14 amino acids. The germline V gene encodes CDR1 DFQATT and CDR2 SNEGSKA (reference sequence). This CDR3 reads CSATSGGGRETQYF. CDR3 coding DNA: TGCAGTGCTACTAGCGGGGGCGGGAGGGAGACCCAGTACTTC.

This clonotype was detected only a few times. The chain recombines TRBV12-3 or TRBV12-4 with TRBJ1-5; D is ambiguous. The CDR3 is made up of 13 amino acids. V lost 3 bases to trimming and J lost 7 bases, with 10 bases between them. The CDR3 protein is CASSFERGQPQHF. The CDR3 DNA reads TGTGCCAGCAGTTTCGAGAGAGGGCAGCCCCAGCATTTT.

This clonotype was counted only a few times. The chain has TRBV6-5 and TRBJ1-6; no clear D gene. The CDR3 is made up of 11 amino acids. Germline loops: CDR1 MNHEY, CDR2 SVGAGI. V gave up 8 bases and J gave up 10 bases, with 9 bases separating them. CDR3 region: CASGPPSPLHF. For the CDR3, the DNA is TGTGCCAGCGGTCCGCCGTCACCCCTCCACTTT.

This clonotype was seen many times. The chain links TRBV20-1 to TRBJ2-2, with a possible D match to TRBD2 (5 bases). The CDR3 contains 14 residues. V was clipped by 3 bases and J by 4 bases, with 12 bases between them. Per germline, CDR1 DFQATT and CDR2 SNEGSKA (reference sequence). CDR3: CSASLRVATGELFF. The CDR3 nucleotides read TGCAGTGCTAGTTTGCGGGTAGCCACCGGGGAGCTGTTTTTT.

This clonotype has a handful of counts. J is TRBJ2-2 and V is TRBV12-3 or TRBV12-4, with a tentative D call TRBD2 (6 bases). CDR3 length: 14 residues. With 7 bases removed from V and 4 bases from J, the gap between germline ends came to 13 bases. CDR3 sequence (DNA): TGTGCCAGCACTCCCGCGGGGAGCACCGGGGAGCTGTTTTTT. It yields the protein CASTPAGSTGELFF.

The V and J genes are TRBV7-9 and TRBJ2-7; 11 bases line up with TRBD1. V trimming: 9 bases; J trimming: 0 bases; junction bases outside the gene matches: 1. Germline-derived CDR1 and CDR2 are SEHNR and FQNEAQ (reference sequence). This CDR3 has 13 residues. CDR3 loop: CASGQGASYEQYV. The CDR3 nucleotides are TGTGCCAGTGGACAGGGGGCCTCCTACGAGCAGTACGTC.

The V call is TRBV9, the J call TRBJ2-3; D uncertain. Germline CDR1 SGDLS, CDR2 YYNGEE. V was cut by 4 bases and J by 2 bases, with 14 bases left in between. The CDR3 extends over 15 amino acids. CDR3 sequence reads: CASSPSPTVTDTQYF. As DNA, the CDR3 is TGTGCCAGCAGCCCCTCCCCCACCGTCACAGATACGCAGTATTTT. Full variable domain (remainder filled in from reference TRBV9 and TRBJ2-3): DSGVTQTPKHLITATGQRVTLRCSPRSGDLSVYWYQQSLDQGLQFLIQYYNGEERAKGNILERFSAQQFPDLHSELNLSSLELGDSALYFCASSPSPTVTDTQYFGPGTRLTVL.

This clonotype has a handful of counts. The CDR3 is CSARSPGGTNEQFF. The CDR3 DNA is TGCAGTGCTAGGAGCCCTGGGGGGACCAATGAGCAGTTCTTC. The chain joins TRBV20-1 to TRBJ2-1; a possible D gene is TRBD2 (6 bases). The CDR3 is made up of 14 amino acids. V was shortened by 3 bases and J by 6 bases, with 15 bases between the two germline ends. Germline V gene sequence: CDR1 DFQATT, CDR2 SNEGSKA (reference sequence).

This clonotype was counted only a few times. The chain carries TRBV7-2 and TRBJ2-1; no clear D gene. This CDR3 is built from 13 residues. Germline V gives CDR1 SGHTA, CDR2 FQGNSA. Between the trimmed V and J ends, which lost 3 bases and 10 bases, there was a span of 13 bases. The CDR3 bases are TGTGCCAGCAGCTTGATCAAGGAGACAGAGCAGTTCTTC. It specifies CASSLIKETEQFF.

This clonotype has a count of ten or more. This rearrangement joins TRBV12-3 or TRBV12-4 to TRBJ2-2, with D unclear. The CDR3 contains 14 residues. Trimming shortened V by 1 base and J by 3 bases, and 6 bases separated the two germline ends. The CDR3 protein is CASSLGGHTGELFF. The CDR3 DNA is TGTGCCAGCAGTTTAGGTGGACACACCGGGGAGCTGTTTTTT.

The table lists this clonotype with a few counts. This sequence joins TRBV5-1 and TRBJ2-1, with TRBD2 matching 16 bases. V dropped 4 bases and J dropped 8; count of bases not matched to a gene: 3. The germline V gene has CDR1 SGHRS and CDR2 YFSETQ. The CDR3 consists of 15 residues. CDR3 in amino acids: CASSVGTSGGDEQFF. Here the CDR3 DNA reads TGCGCCAGCAGCGTCGGGACTAGCGGGGGGGATGAGCAGTTCTTC.

The sample holds many counts of this clonotype. J is TRBJ2-7 and V is TRBV20-1, with 11 positions matching TRBD2. Germline assignment: CDR1 DFQATT and CDR2 SNEGSKA (reference sequence). CDR3 length: 22 amino acids. V was clipped by 0 bases and J by 0 bases; unmatched bases: 22. CDR3 in DNA: TGCAGTGCTAGAGATCGCCTAACGTCCTGGGGGGGACTAGCGGATCCCTCCTACGAGCAGTACTTC. It specifies CSARDRLTSWGGLADPSYEQYF.

In its sample, this clonotype was seen a few times. The chain joins TRBV7-2 to TRBJ2-4; 9 bases line up with TRBD1. This CDR3 is 13 amino acids long. Germline CDR1 is SGHTA and CDR2 is FQGNSA. J gave up 7 bases and V 5 bases, and 3 bases lay outside the gene matches. CDR3 nucleotides: TGTGCCAGCAGCACCGGACAGGGGAACATTCAGTACTTC. The encoded protein is CASSTGQGNIQYF.

The rearrangement uses TRBV7-3 and TRBJ1-6; 10 bases align to TRBD1. From germline, CDR1 is SGHTA and CDR2 FQGTGA. V lost 5 bases to trimming and J lost 10 bases; unmatched junction nucleotides: 8. The CDR3 sequence is 15 residues long. CDR3 sequence reads: CASSREGTGVSPLHF. The CDR3 DNA sequence: TGTGCCAGCAGCCGTGAGGGGACAGGGGTGTCACCCCTCCACTTT.

This clonotype has just a few counts. This rearrangement joins TRBV18 to TRBJ2-3; D tentatively reads TRBD1 or TRBD2 (5 bases each). This CDR3 is built from 14 residues. Germline loops: CDR1 KGHSH, CDR2 LQKENI. Trimming pared 6 bases from V and 7 bases from J, leaving 17 bases between. The CDR3 sequence: CASSGTAAVHTQYF. The CDR3 coding sequence is TGTGCCAGCTCCGGGACCGCGGCCGTGCATACGCAGTATTTT.

This clonotype was seen at least ten times. This chain connects TRBV12-3 or TRBV12-4 to TRBJ2-3, with TRBD2 matching over 8 bases. Trimming cost V 2 bases and J 2 bases; bases outside gene matches: 3. CDR3 length: 15 residues. The CDR3 loop is CASSLLAGYTDTQYF. DNA for the CDR3: TGTGCCAGCAGTTTATTAGCGGGGTACACAGATACGCAGTATTTT.

The chain uses TRBV7-8 and TRBJ2-3; no definite D call. V dropped 5 bases and J dropped 3 bases, with 9 bases sitting between them. CDR1 is SGHVS, CDR2 FQNEAQ, per germline. CDR3 length: 13 amino acids. CDR3: CASSAERTDTQYF. Written as DNA, the CDR3 is TGTGCCAGCAGCGCCGAACGGACAGATACGCAGTATTTT. The entire variable domain, with the rest obtained from reference TRBV7-8 and TRBJ2-3, is as follows: GAGVSQSPRYKVAKRGQDVALRCDPISGHVSLFWYQQALGQGPEFLTYFQNEAQLDKSGLPSDRFFAERPEGSVSTLKIQRTQQEDSAVYLCASSAERTDTQYFGPGTRLTVL.

The chain links TRBV12-3 or TRBV12-4 to TRBJ1-5; 7 bases align to TRBD1. V gave up 3 bases and J gave up 5 bases; unmatched junction bases: 7. The CDR3 runs 15 residues. The CDR3, as DNA: TGTGCCAGCAGTTTTAGTCGACAGGGCTATCAGCCCCAGCATTTT. Protein sequence: CASSFSRQGYQPQHF.

This clonotype has just a few counts. This chain links TRBV7-3 with TRBJ2-2; 7 bases line up with TRBD2. Germline assignment: CDR1 SGHTA and CDR2 FQGTGA. The CDR3 runs 18 residues. Unmatched junction bases numbered 13, after V lost 5 bases and J lost 1 base. The CDR3 region is CASSPNPLGGGNTGELFF. CDR3 DNA: TGTGCCAGCAGCCCGAACCCCTTAGGCGGGGGGAACACCGGGGAGCTGTTTTTT.

This clonotype was observed at least ten times. The chain links TRBV30 to TRBJ1-6; 10 positions match TRBD1. The V and J ends lost 3 bases and 8 bases, in that order; junction bases with no gene match: 4. Germline V gene lookup returns CDR1 GTSNPN and CDR2 SVGIG (reference sequence). CDR3 length: 14 amino acids. CDR3 region: CAWSRDRGYSPLHF. The DNA of the CDR3 is TGTGCCTGGAGCCGGGACAGGGGTTATTCACCCCTCCACTTT. Full variable domain (missing parts from reference TRBV30 and TRBJ1-6): SQTIHQWPATLVQPVGSPLSLECTVEGTSNPNLYWYRQAAGRGLQLLFYSVGIGQISSEVPQNLSASRPQDRQFILSSKKLLLSDSGFYLCAWSRDRGYSPLHFGNGTRLTVT.

The chain couples TRBV11-2 to TRBJ2-7; D might be TRBD1 (5 bases). V gave up 5 bases and J gave up 1 base, with 18 bases separating them. The CDR3 loop spans 16 amino acids. CDR1 is SGHAT, CDR2 FQNNGV, per germline. The CDR3 bases are TGTGCCAGCAGCCTCCGCAGGGCCCTAACGTCCTACGAGCAGTACTTC. Protein sequence: CASSLRRALTSYEQYF.

V is TRBV5-1 and J is TRBJ2-3, with 13 bases matching TRBD2. The CDR3 runs to 17 residues. In germline, CDR1 is SGHRS, CDR2 YFSETQ. The V segment lost 0 bases and the J segment 4 bases; nucleotides outside the gene matches: 5. The CDR3: CASSLAPTSGGADTQYF. The CDR3 nucleotides read TGCGCCAGCAGCTTGGCTCCTACTAGCGGGGGGGCAGATACGCAGTATTTT.

The J gene is TRBJ2-7, the V gene TRBV5-1, with D possibly TRBD2 on 6 matching bases. V gave up 0 bases and J gave up 4 bases, with 11 bases separating them. CDR3 size: 14 residues. CDR1 is SGHRS, CDR2 YFSETQ, per germline. CDR3 protein: CASSLGAGRYEQYF. Written as DNA, the CDR3 is TGCGCCAGCAGCTTGGGGGCAGGGAGGTACGAGCAGTACTTC.

The sample holds a few counts of this clonotype. V and J are TRBV27 and TRBJ2-5; 11 positions agree with TRBD2. CDR1 MNHEY and CDR2 SMNVEV come from the germline V gene (reference sequence). The CDR3 is made up of 15 amino acids. Trimming removed 3 bases from V and 5 bases from J; junction bases left unmatched: 5. This chain's CDR3 is CASSFTSGGVETQYF. CDR3 nucleotides: TGTGCCAGCAGTTTTACTAGCGGGGGAGTTGAGACCCAGTACTTC.